This T cell receptor (beta chain) was recovered during a study of blood T cell repertoires in COVID-19 (dated by TCRdb to 2018 to 2021). About the full investigation: Collaborator samples came from the United States, Italy and Spain and covered acute and convalescent phases of COVID-19. Subjects who had been exposed to COVID-19, were actively infected with it, or had recovered from it provided the deeply sampled blood TCRbeta repertoires that made up the dataset. Where HLA class I and class II types were available, the types were taken from metadata supplied by the sample provider, not from assay-based typing. The repertoires were made available in a free public database intended to serve as a resource for research on the immune response to SARS-CoV-2. Nearly every sample came with metadata listing a de-identified subject ID, COVID-19 status, age in years and sex. The prospective study material was composed of cDNA or gDNA derived from T cells, B-cell-depleted T cells, or PBMCs. Samples came from the ongoing ImmuneRACE study (first 160 participants) plus 1,254 subjects from 6 global collaborators.

Participants in the prospective study were enrolled through a virtual design, were aged 18 to 89 years, and lived in about two dozen United States geographic areas. In the prospective study, cohorts were assigned on the basis of participant-reported clinical history obtained from a screening survey and a study questionnaire. Recovered participants in ImmuneRACE Cohort 3 were defined by two consecutive negative NP/OP PCR tests, clearance by a healthcare professional, or resolution of symptoms. Mobile phlebotomists in the prospective study collected whole blood, serum and a nasopharyngeal or oropharyngeal swab from every participant. Additional blood draws and questionnaires over an approximately 2-month period could optionally be provided by prospective study participants. Prospective study blood samples were shipped either frozen or at room temperature before DNA extraction. As regards this clone: Its antigen remains undetermined. No much larger clone exists at a distance of one base, and base qualities are not known.

TCRbeta CDR3 regions were amplified from genomic DNA by means of the immunoSEQ Assay, a bias-controlled multiplex PCR. Regarding the original processing steps: Nucleated cell counts per sample were estimated from amplification of reference gene primers within the assay. To quantify the absolute abundance of each unique TCRbeta CDR3 rearrangement, sequence reads were collapsed and filtered. Productive Simpson clonality was computed per sample as the square root of Simpson's diversity index over productive rearrangements. What TCRdb holds here is the immuneACCESS table cut down to in-frame rearrangements. Part of the clones is not present; checked against another copy, under half of the missing clones reflect an unresolved V gene, and the others are unexplained. V, J and clone size are those of that table, while D and trimming were read from the DNA. The table for this sample lists roughly 360,000 clones; 80% to 90% of them were counted only once. The leading ten clones occupy approximately 1.2% of the sample.

V loses 6 bases of germline sequence and J loses 0 bases, and the interval between the two ends is 16 bases. Taken from cysteine to phenylalanine, the CDR3 has 15 residues. Only the CDR3 DNA stays, 45 bases, in frame from base 1. CDR1 is given as SGHRS and CDR2 as YFSETQ, both from the germline V gene. Summary of the overall study and its limitations: The amount of clinical and demographic metadata varied by source and participant and was provided uncurated.

Sequencing input: PBMCs or T cells enriched from blood (not recorded which). The TCR was taken from a man aged 25-45 years who had recovered from COVID-19. The chain uses TRBV5-1 and TRBJ2-7; the D gene is perhaps TRBD1, from 6 matching bases. The sequenced DNA is TGCGCCAGCAAGTTTAGGACAGACAGCTCCTACGAGCAGTACTTC. Protein translation: CASKFRTDSSYEQYF.